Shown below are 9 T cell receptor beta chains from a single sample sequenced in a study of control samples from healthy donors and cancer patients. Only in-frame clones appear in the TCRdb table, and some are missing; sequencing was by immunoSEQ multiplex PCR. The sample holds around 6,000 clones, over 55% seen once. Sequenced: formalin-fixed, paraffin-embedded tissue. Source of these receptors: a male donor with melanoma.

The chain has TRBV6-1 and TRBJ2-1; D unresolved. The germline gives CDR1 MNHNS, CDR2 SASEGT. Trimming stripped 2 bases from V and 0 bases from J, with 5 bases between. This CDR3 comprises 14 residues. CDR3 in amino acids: CASSETFSYNEQFF. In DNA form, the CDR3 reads TGTGCCAGCAGTGAAACCTTCTCCTACAATGAGCAGTTCTTC.

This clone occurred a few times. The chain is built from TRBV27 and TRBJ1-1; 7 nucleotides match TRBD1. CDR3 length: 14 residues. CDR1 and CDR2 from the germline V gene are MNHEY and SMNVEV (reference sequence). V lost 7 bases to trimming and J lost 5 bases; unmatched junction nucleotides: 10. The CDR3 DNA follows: TGTGCCAGCACCCCGAAGACAGGGATTACTGAAGCTTTCTTT. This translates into CASTPKTGITEAFF.

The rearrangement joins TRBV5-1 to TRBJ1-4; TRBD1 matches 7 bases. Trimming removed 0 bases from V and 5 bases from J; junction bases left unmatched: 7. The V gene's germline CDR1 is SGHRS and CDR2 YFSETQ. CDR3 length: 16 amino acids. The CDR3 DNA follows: TGCGCCAGCAGCTTGGCCTGGGGACAGAAGAATGAAAAACTGTTTTTT. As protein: CASSLAWGQKNEKLFF.

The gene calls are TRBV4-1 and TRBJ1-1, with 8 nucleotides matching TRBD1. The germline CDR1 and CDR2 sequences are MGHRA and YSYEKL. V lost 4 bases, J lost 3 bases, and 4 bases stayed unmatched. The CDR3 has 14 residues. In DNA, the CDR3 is TGCGCCAGCAGCCTACGGACAGGGCACACTGAAGCTTTCTTT. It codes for CASSLRTGHTEAFF.

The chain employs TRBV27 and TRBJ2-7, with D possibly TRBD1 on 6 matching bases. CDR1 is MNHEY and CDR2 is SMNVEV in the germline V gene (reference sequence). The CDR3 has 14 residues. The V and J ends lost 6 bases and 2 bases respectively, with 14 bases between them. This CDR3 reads CASRLQGFAYEQYF. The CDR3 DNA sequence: TGTGCCAGCAGATTACAGGGTTTTGCCTACGAGCAGTACTTC.

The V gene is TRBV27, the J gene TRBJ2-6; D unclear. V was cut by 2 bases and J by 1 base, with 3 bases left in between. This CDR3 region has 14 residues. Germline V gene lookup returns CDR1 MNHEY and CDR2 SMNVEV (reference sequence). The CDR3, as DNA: TGTGCCAGCAGTTTAAGATCTGGGGCCAACGTCCTGACTTTC. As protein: CASSLRSGANVLTF.

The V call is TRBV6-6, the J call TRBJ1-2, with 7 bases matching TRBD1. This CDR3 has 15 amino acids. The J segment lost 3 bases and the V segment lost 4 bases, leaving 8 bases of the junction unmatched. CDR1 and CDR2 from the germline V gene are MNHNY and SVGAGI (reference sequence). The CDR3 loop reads CASSWRQGADYGYTF. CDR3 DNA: TGTGCCAGCAGTTGGCGACAGGGTGCTGACTATGGCTACACCTTC.

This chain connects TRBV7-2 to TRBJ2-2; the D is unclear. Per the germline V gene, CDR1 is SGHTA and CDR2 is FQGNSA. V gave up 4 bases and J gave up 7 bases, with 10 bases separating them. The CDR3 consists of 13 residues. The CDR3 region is CASSSLLNGELFF. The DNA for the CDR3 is TGTGCCAGCAGCTCACTCTTAAACGGGGAGCTGTTTTTT.

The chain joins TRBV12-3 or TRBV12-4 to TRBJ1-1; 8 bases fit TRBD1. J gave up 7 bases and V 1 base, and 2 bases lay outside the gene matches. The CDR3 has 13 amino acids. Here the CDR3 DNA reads TGTGCCAGCAGTTTAGGACAGGGGATTGAAGCTTTCTTT. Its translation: CASSLGQGIEAFF.